Listed below are T cell receptor beta chains from one sample, sequenced in a study of technical replicates of blood from several donors. TCRdb's copy holds only in-frame clones and misses some; the assay was immunoSEQ multiplex PCR. The sample consists of about 100,000 clones, nearly 96% of them appearing once. The sequencing sample was made of T cells isolated from PBMCs. These receptors originate from a human donor in good health. CDR3s include the opening cysteine and the closing phenylalanine or tryptophan. Each record gives: clone size, D gene, V gene, J gene, CDR3 DNA, CDR3 protein. The D gene is left open where the match is weak. Clone size is shown for a subset of rows, as once, few, many or a class of expanded clone.

>-|-|TRBV4-2|TRBJ2-7
TGTGCCAGCAGCCTAAAGACAGACTCCTACGAGCAGTACTTC
CASSLKTDSYEQYF
>-|-|TRBV6-5|TRBJ1-1
TGTGCCAGCAGTTACGTCGGGAGGGACACTGAAGCTTTCTTT
CASSYVGRDTEAFF
>-|TRBD2|TRBV19|TRBJ2-1
TGTGCCAGTCCCAGCGGGAGTACCTACAATGAGCAGTTCTTC
CASPSGSTYNEQFF
>once|TRBD2|TRBV5-1|TRBJ2-1
TGCGCCAGCAGCCCCGGACTAGCGGGAACGGAGCAGTTCTTC
CASSPGLAGTEQFF
>-|-|TRBV6-6|TRBJ1-1
TGTGCCAGCAGTTACTCGATTGGGAGCACTGAAGCTTTCTTT
CASSYSIGSTEAFF
>-|TRBD1|TRBV6-1|TRBJ2-2
TGTGCCAGCCGTACAGGGGGGTACACCGGGGAGCTGTTTTTT
CASRTGGYTGELFF
>-|-|TRBV25-1|TRBJ2-7
TGTGCCAGCAGTGACCTCTCCTACGAGCAGTACTTC
CASSDLSYEQYF
>-|TRBD1|TRBV30|TRBJ1-2
TGTGCCTGGAGTGCCCGGGACAGGGGCTATGGCTACACCTTC
CAWSARDRGYGYTF
>once|-|TRBV6-1|TRBJ1-2
TGTGCCAGCAGTGAAGCGCTGCTGAGGATGGATGATGGCTACACCTTC
CASSEALLRMDDGYTF
>-|-|TRBV4-2|TRBJ1-6
TGTGCCAGCAGCCCAGAAAAGGCAGGGTTTCATTCACCCCTCCACTTT
CASSPEKAGFHSPLHF
>-|TRBD1|TRBV4-1|TRBJ1-2
TGCGCCAGCAGCCTGACACAGGGACAGAACTATGGCTACACCTTC
CASSLTQGQNYGYTF
>-|-|TRBV4-1|TRBJ2-3
TGCGCCAGCAGCCCCTATGTCCTAGCGCGTACAGATACGCAGTATTTT
CASSPYVLARTDTQYF
>-|-|TRBV7-9|TRBJ2-1
TGTGCCAGCAGCTTACGAGACAATGAGCAGTTCTTC
CASSLRDNEQFF